This T cell receptor beta chain was profiled in a study of a mutant IDH1 vaccine in newly diagnosed glioma. Study-wide context: A roughly 62% male, roughly 40% female split and a mean age of approximately 38 years characterized treated patients. Before enrollment, the patients had been treated with radiotherapy alone, temozolomide alone, or both together. Most of them had received both.

With respect to this clone: Its specificity is unknown.

Noted time point: baseline, week 1 (first vaccination visit). The treatment: pre-vaccination baseline after standard-of-care therapy. New WHO grade 3 or 4 astrocytomas that were IDH1-mutant and ATRX-lost had been found in donors. Study-wide results and limits: Seemingly, pseudoprogression had no relation to changes in the top peripheral T cell clonotypes.

TCRdb keeps only in-frame clones here, not all; method: immunoSEQ multiplex PCR. The table shows tens of thousands of clones, with around 79% occurring only once. This sequence originates from a man in his thirties or forties with glioma. The starting material was PBMCs, obtained from a glioma patient treated with radiotherapy, temozolomide or both.

CDR3 in amino acids: CATKPRQANSYEQYF. DNA of the CDR3: TGTGCCACCAAACCGCGACAGGCTAACTCCTACGAGCAGTACTTC. The genes are TRBV5-8 and TRBJ2-7; a possible D gene is TRBD1 (6 bases). Germline values: CDR1 SGHTS, CDR2 YDEGEE. Trimming removed 9 bases from V and 0 bases from J, with 19 bases in between. The CDR3 extends over 15 amino acids. Supplemented by reference TRBV5-8 and TRBJ2-7, the full variable domain reads EAGVTQSPTHLIKTRGQQATLRCSPISGHTSVYWYQQALGLGLQFLLWYDEGEERNRGNFPPRFSGRQFPNYSSELNVNALELEDSALYLCATKPRQANSYEQYFGPGTRLTVT.